This is a list of T cell receptor beta chains from one sample in a study of blood T cell repertoires in COVID-19. Here immunoSEQ multiplex PCR was the method, and the copy in TCRdb shows in-frame clones only, minus some. Altogether over 100,000 clones are present, 85% being singletons, with the ten largest covering roughly a tenth. The sequenced sample was peripheral blood. All receptors derive from a man at least 80 years old with acute or convalescent COVID-19. Both conserved end residues are part of each CDR3. The order of the fields is clone size, V gene, D gene, J gene, CDR3 protein, CDR3 DNA. D genes are given only for firm matches. Only some rows state a clone size, as once, few, many or a class for expanded clones.

>once|TRBV6-5|TRBD1|TRBJ2-7
CASSSYLDRGSEQYF
TGTGCCAGCAGTTCGTACCTCGACAGGGGTAGTGAGCAGTACTTC
>NA|TRBV7-2|TRBD2|TRBJ2-1
CASSLASSGGPIYNEQFF
TGTGCCAGCAGCTTAGCGAGTAGCGGGGGACCAATTTACAATGAGCAGTTCTTC
>NA|TRBV27|NA|TRBJ1-6
CASSLRGRSYNSPLHF
TGTGCCAGCAGTTTAAGGGGCCGCTCCTATAATTCACCCCTCCACTTT
>NA|TRBV3-1/TRBV3-2|TRBD1|TRBJ1-1
CASSAQGSKGLAEAFF
TGTGCCAGCAGCGCACAGGGGTCGAAGGGTCTGGCTGAAGCTTTCTTT
>NA|TRBV9|NA|TRBJ1-3
CASSVSPWTAGNTIYF
TGTGCCAGCAGCGTCTCGCCTTGGACAGCTGGAAACACCATATATTTT
>NA|TRBV11-3|NA|TRBJ2-1
CASSSHNEQFF
TGTGCCAGCAGCTCTCACAATGAGCAGTTCTTC
>NA|TRBV5-4|NA|TRBJ2-2
CASSSGWGVPSSTGELFF
TGTGCCAGCAGCTCGGGGTGGGGGGTACCCTCGAGCACCGGGGAGCTGTTTTTT
>NA|TRBV5-1|NA|TRBJ2-5
CASSLSSGGETQYF
TGCGCCAGCAGCTTGAGTTCTGGAGGGGAGACCCAGTACTTC
>NA|TRBV5-1|NA|TRBJ2-1
CASSRRGEQFF
TGCGCCAGCAGCCGGCGCGGTGAGCAGTTCTTC
>NA|TRBV10-2|TRBD2|TRBJ2-2
CATRIAGQSGVGELFF
TGCGCCACCAGAATAGCGGGCCAATCGGGGGTCGGGGAGCTGTTTTTT
>NA|TRBV3-1/TRBV3-2|NA|TRBJ2-5
CASSQPAGSGQETQYF
TGTGCCAGCAGCCAACCTGCAGGTAGTGGACAAGAGACCCAGTACTTC
>few|TRBV4-3|NA|TRBJ1-5
CASSLTSGNNQPQHF
TGCGCCAGCAGCCTAACTTCAGGAAACAATCAGCCCCAGCATTTT
>NA|TRBV2|TRBD1|TRBJ1-5
CASSDSGGLNNQPQHF
TGTGCCAGCAGTGACTCAGGGGGCTTGAACAATCAGCCCCAGCATTTT
>NA|TRBV5-6|TRBD1|TRBJ1-3
CASSFLGTASSGNTIYF
TGTGCCAGCAGCTTCCTGGGGACAGCGAGCTCTGGAAACACCATATATTTT
>NA|TRBV19|NA|TRBJ2-1
CASTHPYRGNEQFF
TGTGCCAGTACCCATCCTTATAGGGGGAATGAGCAGTTCTTC
>NA|TRBV18|TRBD1|TRBJ1-4
CASSPQQGAPNEKLFF
TGTGCCAGCTCACCACAACAGGGGGCGCCTAATGAAAAACTGTTTTTT
>NA|TRBV29-1|TRBD2|TRBJ2-3
CSLRLAADTQYF
TGCAGCCTCCGACTAGCGGCAGATACGCAGTATTTT
>NA|TRBV15|NA|TRBJ2-2
CATSSPAALGSTGELFF
TGTGCCACCAGCTCCCCCGCGGCGTTAGGGAGCACCGGGGAGCTGTTTTTT
>NA|TRBV7-3|NA|TRBJ1-3
CASSPGGGGNTIYF
TGTGCCAGCAGCCCCGGCGGGGGGGGAAACACCATATATTTT
>NA|TRBV6-5|NA|TRBJ1-2
CASTGGVPNYGYTF
TGTGCCAGCACGGGGGGGGTACCTAACTATGGCTACACCTTC
>NA|TRBV29-1|NA|TRBJ2-1
CSVDQGRNEQFF
TGCAGCGTTGATCAGGGCAGGAATGAGCAGTTCTTC
>NA|TRBV14|TRBD1|TRBJ2-7
CASSQRQGYEQYF
TGTGCCAGCAGCCAGAGACAGGGCTACGAGCAGTACTTC
>once|TRBV6-5|NA|TRBJ2-3
CASTQRQATDTQYF
TGTGCCAGCACCCAAAGGCAGGCCACAGATACGCAGTATTTT
>NA|TRBV5-1|NA|TRBJ1-1
CASSQALNTEAFF
TGCGCCAGCAGCCAAGCATTGAACACTGAAGCTTTCTTT
>NA|TRBV5-5|TRBD2|TRBJ2-3
CASSSGGRGTTDTQYF
TGTGCCAGCAGCTCAGGAGGGCGGGGGACCACAGATACGCAGTATTTT
>NA|TRBV10-3|NA|TRBJ2-7
CATSLFLEQYF
TGTGCCACGTCCCTTTTCCTCGAGCAGTACTTC
>NA|TRBV5-4|NA|TRBJ1-1
CASSRQDLNTEAFF
TGTGCCAGCAGCAGACAGGACTTGAACACTGAAGCTTTCTTT
>NA|TRBV5-1|NA|TRBJ1-1
CASSSERMNTEAFF
TGCGCCAGCAGCTCCGAGAGGATGAACACTGAAGCTTTCTTT
>NA|TRBV12-3/TRBV12-4|NA|TRBJ1-5
CASSAGGGQPQHF
TGTGCCAGCAGTGCGGGCGGAGGTCAGCCCCAGCATTTT
>NA|TRBV20-1|TRBD2|TRBJ2-3
CSASGLGTSPSTDTQYF
TGCAGTGCTAGTGGATTGGGGACTAGCCCTTCCACAGATACGCAGTATTTT
>NA|TRBV7-2|NA|TRBJ2-5
CASSSLDRKETQYF
TGTGCCAGCAGCTCACTTGACAGGAAAGAGACCCAGTACTTC
>NA|TRBV29-1|NA|TRBJ2-5
CSGGERTKRETQYF
TGCAGCGGTGGCGAGAGGACTAAGCGAGAGACCCAGTACTTC
>NA|TRBV7-6|TRBD2|TRBJ2-2
CASSLRAGVPTGELFF
TGTGCCAGCAGCTTAAGGGCGGGAGTACCCACCGGGGAGCTGTTTTTT
>NA|TRBV4-2|TRBD1|TRBJ2-7
CASSQDRSFEGAGEQYF
TGTGCCAGCAGCCAAGATCGTAGCTTCGAGGGGGCAGGGGAGCAGTACTTC
>NA|TRBV19|NA|TRBJ1-1
CASSMGLRSFTEAFF
TGTGCCAGTAGTATGGGCCTAAGATCGTTCACTGAAGCTTTCTTT
>NA|TRBV29-1|NA|TRBJ2-7
CSARSSYEQYF
TGCAGCGCCCGGAGCTCCTACGAGCAGTACTTC
>once|TRBV2|NA|TRBJ1-1
CASTGDNTEAFF
TGTGCCAGCACAGGGGATAACACTGAAGCTTTCTTT